Listed below are T cell receptor beta chains from one sample, sequenced in a study of shared clonotypes between healthy human individuals. Some clones are missing from TCRdb's copy, which holds only in-frame ones; the method was immunoSEQ multiplex PCR. The data contain about 1.5 million clones, 95% to 99% of them singletons. The sample consisted of naive CD4+ T cells sorted from blood. All receptors derive from a man aged 25-40 years in good health. The CDR3 runs from the conserved cysteine through the conserved F or W. Some rows mark clone size as missing; the rest say once, few, many or name a class of expanded clone.

CDR3 protein: CASSGGQGRPNTEAFF; J gene: TRBJ1-1; clone size: NA; V gene: TRBV9
CDR3 protein: CAWRPRQGINEKLFF; J gene: TRBJ1-4; clone size: NA; V gene: TRBV30
CDR3 protein: CASSPGGGSDTQYF; J gene: TRBJ2-3; clone size: NA; V gene: TRBV11-3
CDR3 protein: CASNQEGFNYGYTF; J gene: TRBJ1-2; clone size: once; V gene: TRBV9
CDR3 protein: CASTASPSVNTIYF; J gene: TRBJ1-3; clone size: NA; V gene: TRBV5-6
CDR3 protein: CASSLAGRQGSGTGELFF; J gene: TRBJ2-2; clone size: NA; V gene: TRBV5-4
CDR3 protein: CASSPSGTSGSYNEQFF; J gene: TRBJ2-1; clone size: NA; V gene: TRBV7-6
CDR3 protein: CASSTDRDTNNEQFF; J gene: TRBJ2-1; clone size: once; V gene: TRBV10-1
CDR3 protein: CSATGGRQFF; J gene: TRBJ2-1; clone size: NA; V gene: TRBV20-1
CDR3 protein: CASSLPRGRITEAFF; J gene: TRBJ1-1; clone size: once; V gene: TRBV5-1
CDR3 protein: CASSPGTEETQYF; J gene: TRBJ2-5; clone size: NA; V gene: TRBV5-1
CDR3 protein: CASSNLLASYEQYF; J gene: TRBJ2-7; clone size: NA; V gene: TRBV21-1
CDR3 protein: CAWSVLAGYTDTQYF; J gene: TRBJ2-3; clone size: once; V gene: TRBV30
CDR3 protein: CASRPGQARDGYTF; J gene: TRBJ1-2; clone size: NA; V gene: TRBV6-5
CDR3 protein: CASSLGTEYTDTQYF; J gene: TRBJ2-3; clone size: NA; V gene: TRBV11-3
CDR3 protein: CASSFRFTGSNQPQHF; J gene: TRBJ1-5; clone size: NA; V gene: TRBV28
CDR3 protein: CASSDGNPWNTEAFF; J gene: TRBJ1-1; clone size: NA; V gene: TRBV19
CDR3 protein: CASSRYNEQFF; J gene: TRBJ2-1; clone size: NA; V gene: TRBV19
CDR3 protein: CSVAQRQAYEQYF; J gene: TRBJ2-7; clone size: NA; V gene: TRBV29-1
CDR3 protein: CASSLAVRGIDEQFF; J gene: TRBJ2-1; clone size: NA; V gene: TRBV7-9
CDR3 protein: CAISDRGDQPQHF; J gene: TRBJ1-5; clone size: NA; V gene: TRBV10-3
CDR3 protein: CSVEGDLDTQYF; J gene: TRBJ2-3; clone size: NA; V gene: TRBV29-1
CDR3 protein: CASSPTDSNYGYTF; J gene: TRBJ1-2; clone size: NA; V gene: TRBV13
CDR3 protein: CASSLAGLSSYNEQFF; J gene: TRBJ2-1; clone size: once; V gene: TRBV4-3
CDR3 protein: CASSFRGREEAFF; J gene: TRBJ1-1; clone size: NA; V gene: TRBV5-1
CDR3 protein: CASSPAGARGETQYF; J gene: TRBJ2-5; clone size: NA; V gene: TRBV18
CDR3 protein: CASSPASSTDTQYF; J gene: TRBJ2-3; clone size: NA; V gene: TRBV18
CDR3 protein: CASSLGGSHTGELFF; J gene: TRBJ2-2; clone size: NA; V gene: TRBV5-5
CDR3 protein: CASTLRSRGNEQFF; J gene: TRBJ2-1; clone size: NA; V gene: TRBV11-2
CDR3 protein: CASSFHSTRLTQYF; J gene: TRBJ2-3; clone size: NA; V gene: TRBV7-9
CDR3 protein: CASSPTKTGAYEQYF; J gene: TRBJ2-7; clone size: NA; V gene: TRBV18
CDR3 protein: CASSLDNTDTQYF; J gene: TRBJ2-3; clone size: NA; V gene: TRBV2
CDR3 protein: CASSGTAHYGYTF; J gene: TRBJ1-2; clone size: NA; V gene: TRBV28
CDR3 protein: CASSSSDRGLGQPQHF; J gene: TRBJ1-5; clone size: NA; V gene: TRBV28
CDR3 protein: CATSRQGLGYNEQFF; J gene: TRBJ2-1; clone size: once; V gene: TRBV15
CDR3 protein: CASSDTWAGQPQHF; J gene: TRBJ1-5; clone size: NA; V gene: TRBV6-1
CDR3 protein: CATNYHRQGLGKLFF; J gene: TRBJ1-4; clone size: NA; V gene: TRBV2
CDR3 protein: CASSLYPSYNEQFF; J gene: TRBJ2-1; clone size: NA; V gene: TRBV5-1
CDR3 protein: CASRRERNPPYEQYF; J gene: TRBJ2-7; clone size: NA; V gene: TRBV28
CDR3 protein: CASSLEGIRRETQYF; J gene: TRBJ2-5; clone size: NA; V gene: TRBV5-1
CDR3 protein: CASSEGIGYTF; J gene: TRBJ1-2; clone size: NA; V gene: TRBV10-2
CDR3 protein: CASSEAIVHEQYF; J gene: TRBJ2-7; clone size: NA; V gene: TRBV10-1
CDR3 protein: CAWNNKLSGELFF; J gene: TRBJ2-2; clone size: once; V gene: TRBV30
CDR3 protein: CASSLAGTKTYEQYF; J gene: TRBJ2-7; clone size: once; V gene: TRBV7-2
CDR3 protein: CASAGREGAKNIQYF; J gene: TRBJ2-4; clone size: NA; V gene: TRBV7-9
CDR3 protein: CSVDRGLAGVVDYNEQFF; J gene: TRBJ2-1; clone size: once; V gene: TRBV29-1
CDR3 protein: CASGGVNEKLFF; J gene: TRBJ1-4; clone size: NA; V gene: TRBV28
CDR3 protein: CASSQGRTEAFF; J gene: TRBJ1-1; clone size: once; V gene: TRBV6-5
CDR3 protein: CASSGQGGSNEQFF; J gene: TRBJ2-1; clone size: NA; V gene: TRBV6-5
CDR3 protein: CASSLGRIRSGANVLTF; J gene: TRBJ2-6; clone size: NA; V gene: TRBV5-1
CDR3 protein: CASSSGTSGTYEQYF; J gene: TRBJ2-7; clone size: NA; V gene: TRBV7-9
CDR3 protein: CASSLGQGAWETQYF; J gene: TRBJ2-5; clone size: NA; V gene: TRBV7-2
CDR3 protein: CASRGLAGGGDEQFF; J gene: TRBJ2-1; clone size: NA; V gene: TRBV5-1
CDR3 protein: CASSLGVIGSNNEQFF; J gene: TRBJ2-1; clone size: NA; V gene: TRBV5-1
CDR3 protein: CASSGKGAHTGELFF; J gene: TRBJ2-2; clone size: NA; V gene: TRBV2
CDR3 protein: CASSPAGSGSWVDEQFF; J gene: TRBJ2-1; clone size: NA; V gene: TRBV5-4
CDR3 protein: CASSLVGGQGRVYEQYF; J gene: TRBJ2-7; clone size: NA; V gene: TRBV7-2
CDR3 protein: CASRRLAGSYEQYF; J gene: TRBJ2-7; clone size: NA; V gene: TRBV6-5
CDR3 protein: CASSKDRGQEEGYTF; J gene: TRBJ1-2; clone size: NA; V gene: TRBV21-1